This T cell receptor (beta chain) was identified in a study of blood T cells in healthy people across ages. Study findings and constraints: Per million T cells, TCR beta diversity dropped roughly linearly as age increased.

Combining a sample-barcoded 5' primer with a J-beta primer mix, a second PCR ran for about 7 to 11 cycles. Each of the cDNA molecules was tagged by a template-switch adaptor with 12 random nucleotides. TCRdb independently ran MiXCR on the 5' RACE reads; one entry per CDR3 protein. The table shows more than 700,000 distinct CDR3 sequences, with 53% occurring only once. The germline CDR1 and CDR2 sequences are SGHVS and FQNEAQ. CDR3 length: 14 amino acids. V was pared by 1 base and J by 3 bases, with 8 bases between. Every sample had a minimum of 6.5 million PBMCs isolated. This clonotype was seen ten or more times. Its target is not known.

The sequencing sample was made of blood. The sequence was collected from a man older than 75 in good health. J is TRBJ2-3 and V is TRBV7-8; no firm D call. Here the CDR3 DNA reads TGTGCCAGCAGCTTAGGCGGCTTGACAGATACGCAGTATTTT. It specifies CASSLGGLTDTQYF.